The sequence of this T cell receptor beta chain was determined in a study of T cells in women clearing cervical HPV infection. Across the whole study: Blood came at first lesion visit for cases, post-clearance for controls.

Clones were sequenced by immunoSEQ multiplex PCR, and TCRdb holds only the in-frame ones, with some missing. The listing records 40,000 or so clones. Findings and caveats of the study: CIN3+ cases had significantly higher TCR richness than controls; evenness did not differ.

Note on this clone: Antigen: not known. From the germline J gene comes the end of the CDR3, since the read stops 3 residues before it.

From germline, CDR1 is MNHEY and CDR2 SVGEGT. The CDR3 extends over 14 amino acids. The V segment lost 8 bases and the J segment 5 bases; nucleotides outside the gene matches: 10. The receptor was derived from a woman between 18 and 70 years old with a cervical HPV16 infection that either progressed to CIN3+ or cleared (not recorded which). This chain uses TRBV6-2 or TRBV6-3 with TRBJ2-3; TRBD2 agrees at 7 bases. Sequencing was performed on blood buffy coat. The CDR3 bases that were read are TGTGCCAGCTTTAGCGGGTCGATCATAGATACG. Amino acid sequence: CASFSGSIIDT. The whole CDR3 sequence is CASFSGSIIDTQYF.